The rows below give T cell receptor beta chains drawn from one sample of a study of T-cell reconstitution after alpha-beta-depleted transplantation in children. One entry per CDR3 protein results from TCRdb running MiXCR on the PCR reads. Among some 490,000 distinct CDR3 sequences, approximately 13% were seen once, and the ten largest hold approximately 5.4%. Sequencing was performed on PBMCs from the stem cell graft donor, taken from the stem cell graft. All receptors come from a human donor who donated a stem cell graft to a child with combined immunodeficiency. CDR3s include the opening cysteine and the closing phenylalanine or tryptophan. The D gene is left open where the match is weak. Size is omitted from some rows. Given values are once, few, many or a class for expanded clones.

V gene	J gene	clone size	D gene	CDR3 protein	CDR3 DNA
TRBV4-2	TRBJ2-7	many	TRBD1	CASSQEEGQGFEEQYF	TGTGCCAGCAGCCAAGAGGAGGGACAGGGATTCGAAGAGCAGTACTTC
TRBV12-3/TRBV12-4	TRBJ1-4	NA	NA	CASSLARGSDEKLFF	TGTGCCAGCAGTTTAGCTCGTGGGTCCGACGAAAAACTGTTTTTT
TRBV6-1	TRBJ2-1	once	TRBD2	CASSRGRAGGHNEQFF	TGTGCCAGCAGCCGGGGGCGAGCGGGGGGACACAATGAGCAGTTCTTC
TRBV20-1	TRBJ2-7	NA	TRBD1	CSAWTGGTYEQYF	TGCAGTGCTTGGACAGGGGGCACCTACGAGCAGTACTTC
TRBV4-2	TRBJ2-1	NA	NA	CASSQAVGLGASRNEQFF	TGTGCCAGCAGCCAGGCGGTGGGGTTGGGGGCGTCTCGGAATGAGCAGTTCTTC
TRBV12-3/TRBV12-4	TRBJ2-7	NA	TRBD1	CASSSAGTGYEQYF	TGTGCCAGCAGTTCCGCCGGGACAGGCTACGAGCAGTACTTC
TRBV6-5	TRBJ1-1	few	TRBD1	CASSYRQGFVEAFF	TGTGCCAGCAGTTACAGACAGGGCTTTGTTGAAGCTTTCTTT
TRBV4-3	TRBJ1-1	NA	NA	CASSQNRWTGGYTEAFF	TGCGCCAGCAGCCAGAATCGGTGGACTGGTGGGTACACTGAAGCTTTCTTT
TRBV6-1	TRBJ2-2	NA	TRBD2	CATLPGLAHTGELFF	TGTGCCACCTTACCGGGACTAGCCCACACCGGGGAGCTGTTTTTT
TRBV10-3	TRBJ1-2	NA	NA	CAISESQDTYYGYTF	TGTGCCATCAGTGAGTCTCAGGATACATACTATGGCTACACCTTC